This TCR beta chain was observed in a study of blood T cell repertoires in COVID-19. Study-level background: The study drew acute and convalescent COVID-19 samples from the United States, Italy and Spain. PBMCs, B-cell-depleted T cells, or T cells provided the cDNA or gDNA that made up the material.

Original methodology: Amplifying reference gene primers gave estimates of nucleated cell counts. The data were produced by immunoSEQ multiplex PCR, yet TCRdb's version contains in-frame clones alone and is incomplete. V, J and clone size derive from that table, while D and trimming were established from the DNA sequence. Of some 200,000 clones in the sample, around 87% are singletons; the top ten hold about 3%. What was sequenced was peripheral blood. The receptor's source is a man aged 35-49 years with active or convalescent COVID-19.

The CDR3 DNA is TGTGCCTGGAGTTATTTGGGGGCTTCGAACACCGGGGAGCTGTTTTTT. Translation gives CAWSYLGASNTGELFF. V usage is TRBV30 and J usage is TRBJ2-2; possible D gene TRBD1, 6 bases. Germline V gives CDR1 GTSNPN, CDR2 SVGIG (reference sequence). The CDR3 sequence is 16 residues long. Deletions cut 2 bases from V and 0 bases from J, with 13 bases between.